The next 21 T cell receptor beta chains were all read from a single sample in a study of T cell changes during pregnancy in multiple sclerosis. Sequenced by immunoSEQ multiplex PCR; TCRdb stores in-frame clones only, minus some. The sample includes around 100,000 clones, approximately 90% of them seen just once. Sequencing was performed on peripheral blood, taken in the third trimester of pregnancy. Receptor source: a female donor with multiple sclerosis, enrolled in a pregnancy study.

The chain employs TRBV7-9 and TRBJ1-6, with TRBD1 as a possible D gene (6 bases). Germline CDR1 is SEHNR and CDR2 is FQNEAQ (reference sequence). Trimming removed 2 bases from V and 9 bases from J, with 17 bases in between. The CDR3 consists of 16 residues. As DNA, the CDR3 is TGTGCCAGCAGCTTAAACCGAGGGGGTGGAGTTTCACCCCTCCACTTT. Translation gives CASSLNRGGGVSPLHF.

This chain uses TRBV2 with TRBJ2-7; D may be TRBD2 (7 bases). Germline CDR1 is SNHLY and CDR2 is FYNNEI. The V and J ends lost 10 bases and 4 bases respectively, with 23 bases between them. The CDR3 spans 15 residues. The CDR3 DNA reads as TGTGCCAACAATCGTCCCAGGGGACTATCTTACGAGCAGTACTTC. This sequence encodes CANNRPRGLSYEQYF.

The V gene is TRBV7-2, the J gene TRBJ2-7; the D gene is possibly TRBD2 (5 bases). The CDR3 is 12 residues long. Trimming took 3 bases from V and 7 from J, leaving 10 bases between them. The germline V gene has CDR1 SGHTA and CDR2 FQGNSA. For the CDR3, the DNA is TGTGCCAGCAGCTTGGGAGTCGGGGAGCAGTACTTC. Translated, it gives CASSLGVGEQYF.

This chain links TRBV5-4 with TRBJ2-1, with TRBD2 as a possible D gene (5 bases). The length of the CDR3 is 17 residues. V was trimmed by 0 bases and J by 0 bases, leaving 13 bases between them. Germline CDR1 is SGHNT and CDR2 is YYREEE (reference sequence). CDR3 sequence reads: CASSLEASYYSYNEQFF. CDR3 DNA: TGTGCCAGCAGCTTGGAAGCTAGCTACTACTCCTACAATGAGCAGTTCTTC. Filled out from reference TRBV5-4 and TRBJ2-1, the complete variable domain reads ETGVTQSPTHLIKTRGQQVTLRCSSQSGHNTVSWYQQALGQGPQFIFQYYREEENGRGNFPPRFSGLQFPNYSSELNVNALELDDSALYLCASSLEASYYSYNEQFFGPGTRLTVL.

V is TRBV19 and J is TRBJ1-2, with TRBD1 identical over 7 bases. Germline lookup yields CDR1 LNHDA and CDR2 SQIVND (reference sequence). After removal of 5 bases from V and 8 bases from J, the junction contained 8 bases not matched to a gene. This CDR3 has 13 residues. The CDR3 is CASSPGQVNGYTF. In nucleotides, the CDR3 is TGTGCCAGTAGTCCTGGACAGGTTAACGGCTACACCTTC.

The V and J genes are TRBV7-9 and TRBJ1-4; 7 positions match TRBD1. Germline lookup yields CDR1 SEHNR and CDR2 FQNEAQ (reference sequence). The junction had 8 bases not matched to a gene; V was cut back by 4 bases and J by 0 bases. The CDR3 runs to 17 residues. CDR3 coding DNA: TGTGCCAGCAGCTACAGGGACAGTTCTCCAACTAATGAAAAACTGTTTTTT. It specifies CASSYRDSSPTNEKLFF.

The chain couples TRBV11-3 to TRBJ2-3; no clear D gene. Between the trimmed V and J ends, which lost 6 bases and 2 bases, there was a span of 15 bases. Germline CDR1 is SGHNT and CDR2 is YENEEA. This CDR3 is built from 15 residues. The CDR3 region has the DNA TGTGCCAGCAGTAATAGAAGTTCGCCCACAGATACGCAGTATTTT. The encoded protein is CASSNRSSPTDTQYF.

The chain recombines TRBV2 with TRBJ2-1; TRBD1 agrees at 7 bases. The CDR3 is made up of 16 amino acids. V lost 7 bases to trimming and J lost 0 bases; unmatched junction nucleotides: 9. Germline assignment: CDR1 SNHLY and CDR2 FYNNEI. Here the CDR3 reads CASNGGRTGSYNEQFF. CDR3 coding DNA: TGTGCCAGCAATGGAGGACGGACAGGCTCCTACAATGAGCAGTTCTTC.

The sample holds one count of this clone. This chain uses TRBV7-9 with TRBJ2-3; weak D call: TRBD2 (5 bases). V lost 0 bases to trimming and J lost 4 bases, with 14 bases between them. This CDR3 region has 16 residues. In germline, CDR1 is SEHNR, CDR2 FQNEAQ (reference sequence). In nucleotides, the CDR3 is TGTGCCAGCAGCTTAGCGCCCCCGTCCGGGGCAGATACGCAGTATTTT. Amino acid sequence: CASSLAPPSGADTQYF.

V gene TRBV6-5 combines with J gene TRBJ2-7, with D possibly matching TRBD1 (6 bases). The CDR3 totals 15 residues. CDR1 is MNHEY and CDR2 is SVGAGI in the germline V gene. Trimming shortened V by 7 bases and J by 1 base, and 17 bases separated the two germline ends. CDR3 residues: CASTYFRGNSYEQYF. CDR3 DNA sequence: TGTGCCAGCACCTACTTCAGGGGTAATTCCTACGAGCAGTACTTC.

The chain is built from TRBV5-6 and TRBJ2-7; TRBD1 matches 7 bases. V lost 0 bases to trimming and J lost 5 bases; unmatched junction nucleotides: 5. The CDR3 is made up of 14 amino acids. Looked up from germline, CDR1 is SGHDT and CDR2 is YYEEEE. CDR3 bases: TGTGCCAGCAGCTTGGGACAGGGTACAGACGAGCAGTACTTC. This sequence encodes CASSLGQGTDEQYF. The entire variable domain, with the rest obtained from reference TRBV5-6 and TRBJ2-7, is as follows: DAGVTQSPTHLIKTRGQQVTLRCSPKSGHDTVSWYQQALGQGPQFIFQYYEEEERQRGNFPDRFSGHQFPNYSSELNVNALLLGDSALYLCASSLGQGTDEQYFGPGTRLTVT.

The CDR3 DNA is TGTGCCAGCAGTTTACGACAGGGAGAGCAGCCCCAGCATTTT. It is translated as CASSLRQGEQPQHF. This chain joins TRBV28 and TRBJ1-5; 7 bases line up with TRBD1. Germline V gene data show CDR1 as MDHEN and CDR2 as SYDVKM. CDR3 length: 14 amino acids. The ends lost 2 bases at V and 7 bases at J; junction bases unmatched: 5.

The V gene is TRBV2, the J gene TRBJ2-3, with 7 bases matching TRBD2. This CDR3 has 17 amino acids. The germline V gene encodes CDR1 SNHLY and CDR2 FYNNEI. The J segment lost 4 bases and the V segment lost 2 bases, leaving 12 bases of the junction unmatched. The CDR3 DNA reads as TGTGCCAGCAGTGAAAGGGTAGCGGGCGCCGGCCCAGATACGCAGTATTTT. Translation gives CASSERVAGAGPDTQYF.

J is TRBJ2-5 and V is TRBV4-1; 9 nucleotides align to TRBD2. The CDR3 is made up of 15 amino acids. V lost 1 base to trimming and J lost 3 bases; unmatched junction nucleotides: 3. Germline CDR1 is MGHRA and CDR2 is YSYEKL. The CDR3 sequence is CASSQGLAGEETQYF. CDR3 in DNA: TGCGCCAGCAGCCAAGGGTTAGCGGGAGAAGAGACCCAGTACTTC.

The chain couples TRBV5-1 to TRBJ1-2, with no clear D. Trimming left V 2 bases short and J 3 bases short, with 8 bases between. This CDR3 is built from 13 residues. Germline-derived CDR1 and CDR2 are SGHRS and YFSETQ. The CDR3 DNA reads as TGCGCCAGCAGCTTTAGGGAGGACTATGGCTACACCTTC. It codes for CASSFREDYGYTF.

The chain has TRBV14 and TRBJ2-2; 7 nucleotides agree with TRBD1. CDR3 length equals 18 residues. Per germline, CDR1 SGHDN and CDR2 FVKESK. V lost 2 bases and J lost 8; bases outside the gene matches: 17. The CDR3 nucleotides read TGTGCCAGCAGCCAAAAGGGGGCGGCGTCGGGATTGCGTGGGGAGCTGTTTTTT. Protein product: CASSQKGAASGLRGELFF.

The chain couples TRBV15 to TRBJ1-4, with 7 bases identical to TRBD1. There are 13 residues in the CDR3. J was trimmed by 11 bases and V by 3 bases; bases with no gene match: 6. Germline CDR1 and CDR2: LNHNV and YYDKDF (reference sequence). CDR3: CATSRGQTGKLFF. The CDR3 bases are TGTGCCACCAGCAGGGGACAGACGGGGAAACTGTTTTTT.

J is TRBJ1-5 and V is TRBV6-6, with 8 positions matching TRBD1. Germline lookup yields CDR1 MNHNY and CDR2 SVGAGI (reference sequence). The CDR3 extends over 14 amino acids. V shed 6 bases, J shed 5 bases, and the junction held 6 bases outside the gene matches. CDR3 DNA sequence: TGTGCCAGCAGCTCGCAGGGGGCCGATCAGCCCCAGCATTTT. Residues: CASSSQGADQPQHF.

This clone has more than one count but fewer than ten. The chain is built from TRBV2 and TRBJ1-5; the match to TRBD1 covers 8 bases. The CDR3 covers 14 residues. V was clipped by 5 bases and J by 4 bases; unmatched bases: 4. In germline, CDR1 is SNHLY, CDR2 FYNNEI. CDR3 nucleotides: TGTGCCAGCAGTTTGGACAGGGTGAATCAGCCCCAGCATTTT. This sequence encodes CASSLDRVNQPQHF.

Only one count was recorded for this clone. The chain couples TRBV5-1 to TRBJ2-7; 8 positions match TRBD2. CDR3 length equals 16 residues. Germline V gene sequence: CDR1 SGHRS, CDR2 YFSETQ. V lost 4 bases and J lost 3; bases outside the gene matches: 12. CDR3: CASSTNPGGVGYEQYF. DNA of the CDR3: TGCGCCAGCAGCACCAACCCCGGGGGGGTGGGCTACGAGCAGTACTTC.

The chain's CDR3 is CASKSGTGHSGNTIYF. The CDR3, as DNA: TGTGCCTCTAAGTCCGGGACAGGTCACTCTGGAAACACCATATATTTT. The chain joins TRBV15 to TRBJ1-3; 8 bases line up with TRBD1. Germline V lookup: CDR1 LNHNV, CDR2 YYDKDF (reference sequence). The CDR3 loop spans 16 amino acids. The junction had 12 bases not matched to a gene; V was cut back by 11 bases and J by 0 bases.